This T cell receptor (beta chain) came from a study of cytomegalovirus exposure and HLA in healthy donors (dated by TCRdb to the late 2010s). Background on the whole study: According to an earlier analysis of 587 of the donors, 150 million to 200 million T cells yielded 117 million unique TCR beta sequences and 276 Gb of sequence data. Besides the first cohort of 666 subjects, a separate validation cohort made up of over 95 different subjects was used. Among the roughly 410 genotyped donors, about 83% belonged to the genetic ancestry cluster associated with self-reported Caucasian donors. Typing coverage differed by locus: A, B, C, DRB1 and DQB1 were typed in roughly 620-630 donors, DQA1 in roughly 500, DPA1 in nearly 610, and DPB1 in just under 490. On average, around 230,000 unique TCR beta nucleotide sequences were sequenced per donor among several hundred genotyped donors of the cohort, with around 19% of those sequences being non-productive. Approximately 330 gigabases of sequencing data and approximately 92 million unique TCR sequences made up an early release that covered nearly 650 HLA-typed donors. Donor age, sex, ethnicity and CMV serostatus were compiled alongside the repertoire data. Several DR-DQ haplotypes were handled as single units for association and clustering because linkage in the cohort was strong. To predict cytomegalovirus infection status, the study brought together high-throughput TCR immunosequencing, statistical association of individual TCRs with disease status, and machine learning. The aim of the study was to test whether cataloging public T cell receptors could identify signatures of past pathogen exposure. A later genetic analysis used genome-wide SNP genotypes for about 55% of the 666 donors, treating that subset as a discovery cohort. Both class I and class II loci were covered by HLA typing, at four-digit resolution. An earlier analysis of 587 of the donors applied high-throughput TCR beta sequencing to assess whether each TCR beta V gene segment acted as functional or pseudogenic. A later analysis re-analyzed previously published TCR beta repertoires from several hundred donors and added high-resolution HLA genotyping to study TCR occurrence patterns. The T cell repertoires of 666 subjects were profiled by immunosequencing and related to cytomegalovirus serostatus. The later analysis used no new phenotypic data to find candidate immune exposures, relying instead on TCR beta sequences and their occurrence across donors. All discovery cohort repertoires had been generated using a single sequencing platform. Broad study findings and their caveats: A cluster of highly shared sequence variants was judged likely to represent a technical artifact of the sequencing pipeline. Across donors, most TCR sequences were observed very rarely, whereas some public TCRs were present in many individuals. According to a later analysis, TCR association rates differed among HLA loci, with DRB1 alleles showing the most associated TCRs and HLA-C alleles showing the fewest. Roughly uniform sequencing depth across donors was assumed in presence/absence analyses, although this assumption may not hold. Because the 87-base-pair reads could not distinguish some IMGT-functional V segments, including TRBV6-2 and TRBV6-3, those segments were excluded. Because counts were too low, approximately 18 rarely observed V segments, including chromosome 9 orphons, were excluded from the earlier analysis of some 540 of the donors. In a later analysis, several top co-occurrence clusters were reported to appear linked to parvovirus B19, influenza, CMV and Epstein-Barr virus. Correlated functional status among segregating V segments might reflect linkage disequilibrium, but an unknown experimental factor could not be ruled out. A later analysis found that HLA-associated TCR beta chains were more clonally expanded and had lower generation probabilities than equally common non-associated chains. The classifier was reported to diagnose cytomegalovirus status with high specificity and sensitivity in both the original and validation cohorts. When HLA alleles, especially DR and DQ, strongly co-occurred, attributing TCR associations to individual alleles was difficult. In a later analysis, some 18,000 TCR beta sequences were associated with specific HLA alleles at a false discovery rate of 0.05. In an earlier analysis of some 540 of the donors, most TCR beta V segments appeared in productive rearrangements about 90% or about 30% of the time, broadly matching IMGT annotations. In a later genetic analysis, fewer N-insertions in productive TCRs were reported among donors in an Asian-associated ancestry cluster than the roughly 700-donor mean. Most CMV-associated TCR beta chains appeared to be HLA-restricted in a later analysis, and the HLA associations seemed to be driven largely by CMV exposure. The authors suggested that the approach could potentially be extended to other disease states and immunological phenotypes. In vitro tests confirmed that three of the cytomegalovirus-associated TCR beta chains recognize cytomegalovirus antigens. Because HLA typing was missing for some donors at each locus, association tests included only the typed subset. The study gave a list of 150 to 200 TCR beta chains associated with cytomegalovirus. For the cohort, immune exposure information was limited to CMV serostatus. Only TCR beta chains were sequenced in this cohort, and the absence of alpha or paired-chain data limited detectable features. V-gene and J-gene trimming of TCR beta chains was associated with a missense DCLRE1C variant in a later genetic analysis, and the association was replicated in an independent cohort. A further reported finding was that TCR beta sequences accurately predicted the HLA-A and HLA-B alleles for most subjects in the first cohort.

The cohort comprised 666 healthy bone marrow donors. At the time of sampling, all cohort members were nominally healthy, though unrecorded immune exposures were likely present. The donor was CMV seronegative and belonged to the group of approximately 320 seronegative cohort members. Every donor gave a peripheral blood sample, and the peripheral blood mononuclear cells from that sample were used for TCR beta sequencing. Genomic DNA was extracted from the blood cell samples with the Qiagen DNeasy Blood Extraction Kit. CDR1 and CDR2 are read off the germline V gene as MNHEY and SVGAGI. Counted from cysteine to phenylalanine, this CDR3 has 15 amino acids. CDR3 DNA only is kept here, 45 bases in frame from base 1. V is pared back by 0 bases and J by 2 bases, with 10 bases lying between the germline termini. Of note for this clone: Its cognate antigen has yet to be identified. Within one base of it there is no much larger clone, and no base qualities were kept.

Preparation of the library involved the immunoSEQ multiplex PCR assay. For the multiplex PCR, a mixture combining 60 forward primers for TCR Vbeta segments and 13 reverse primers for TCR Jbeta segments was used. Amplification of the CDR3 region of rearranged TCR beta genes was performed with a multiplex PCR assay on genomic DNA. The Illumina HiSeq System was used to sequence the amplified TCR beta libraries as 87-base-pair reads. In the original analysis: In a later analysis, 70 million to 95 million unique TCR beta chains were counted across the 650 to 750 repertoires, and about 10 million of these chains were shared by at least two donors. To remove PCR and sequencing errors, raw reads were error-corrected and collapsed into unique sequences using a nearest-neighbor algorithm that merged closely related sequences. To assign V, D and J gene segments, CDR3 sequences were aligned to IMGT reference sequences. For a sequence to be retained, at least a six-nucleotide match to both a V gene segment and a J gene segment was required. Rearrangements were called productive when the CDR3 lacked stop codons and stayed in frame with V and J; all others were non-productive. Following IMGT convention, CDR3 was defined as the stretch from the second conserved V-encoded cysteine to the conserved J-encoded phenylalanine. The earlier analysis of some 600 of the donors excluded sequences that lacked an unambiguous match to a single V gene segment. An earlier analysis of almost 600 of the donors classified V segments as functional when productive rearrangements were above 56.7% and as segregating when the standard deviation between donors was above 5%. A statistical classification framework was developed to diagnose cytomegalovirus status using the catalog of TCR beta chain sequences. In a later analysis, TCR nucleotide sequences were compared against IMGT/GENE-DB human TR gene sequences so that V and J genes could be assigned. The TCRdist pipeline was used in a later analysis to assign CDR3 sequences and most-parsimonious VDJ recombination scenarios. In a later analysis, each TCR beta chain was defined by its CDR3 amino acid sequence together with its V-gene family, and reads lacking a unique V-gene family were excluded. As a way to deal with suspected cross-contamination and a sequencing artifact, a later analysis dropped 500 to 700 nucleotide sequences that were highly shared and had low generation probability. A later analysis calculated a clonal expansion index for each public chain from normalized within-repertoire ranks of inferred template counts. In a later analysis, generation probabilities were computed with a VDJ recombination model fitted to out-of-frame rearrangements, and the resulting probabilities were checked against IGoR. A later analysis scored TCR-TCR, TCR-HLA and TCR-CMV co-occurrence with hypergeometric tests, applying a repertoire-size bias correction to TCR pairs. In a later analysis, false discovery rates were estimated by permuting HLA or CMV assignments 20 times. A later analysis grouped co-occurring TCRs with DBSCAN, adding TCRdist sequence similarity when clustering within HLA-allele-positive subsets. Co-occurrence clustering excluded repertoires with fewer than 30,000 or more than 120,000 public chains, plus five with anomalous nucleotide sharing. Imported from immuneACCESS, the table was reduced by TCRdb to in-frame sequences with V and J called. These copies leave out some clones; in studies compared against another copy, an unresolved V gene accounts for under half, and the cause of the remainder is not known. For V, J and clone size, that table is used; D and trimming come from the DNA. Across this sample there are about 55,000 clones, with 75% to 80% seen only once. 1.4% to 1.5% of the sample goes to the ten largest clones.

The sequenced sample was PBMCs. The chain is made from TRBV6-5 and TRBJ1-2; TRBD1 is perhaps the D gene, given 5 matching bases. This clonotype was obtained from a female donor in good health and CMV-seronegative. The encoded CDR3 is CASSYSSRANYGYTF. In nucleotide form, the sequence is TGTGCCAGCAGTTACTCGAGCAGGGCAAACTATGGCTACACCTTC.